This TCR beta chain was found in a study of T-cell memory formation after mild COVID-19 (dated by TCRdb to 2020 to 2022). Notes on the research overall: Most TCR sequence clusters were specific to one of the two donors. In two donors, T-cell clones that expanded and contracted after mild COVID-19 were followed by sequencing TCRalpha and TCRbeta repertoires longitudinally. The cohort comprised two young, previously healthy adult volunteers, one female and one male.

PBMCs were isolated by Ficoll-Paque density gradient centrifugation. General conclusions and limits of the study: Only a couple of mild cases were covered in the study, and larger cohorts including severe cases with pre-infection samples were considered necessary. Whether the second-wave clones peaking on day 37 were SARS-CoV-2 specific was not confirmed. Clones contracting from day 15 to 85 had balanced CD4/CD8 phenotypes, while a second wave expanding from day 15 to 37 was biased towards CD4+. Some responding clones were detected in pre-infection memory, which suggested that pre-existing cross-reactive memory T cells had joined the SARS-CoV-2 response. Contracting CD4+ clones were found mainly in CM and EM memory subsets, while CD8+ clones were enriched in EMRA.

The V and J ends are trimmed by 3 bases and 3 bases, leaving 5 bases between them. Taken from cysteine to phenylalanine, the CDR3 has 11 residues. Kept here is only the CDR3 DNA, which spans 33 bases and is read in frame from base 1. Taken from the germline V gene (reference sequence), the CDR1 and CDR2 loops are DFQATT and SNEGSKA. Turning to this clonotype: The antigen it recognizes is unknown. There are no base qualities to consult, and no much larger clone falls within one base.

The sequencer listed for this sample is Illumina NovaSeq 6000. cDNA libraries for TCRalpha and TCRbeta were prepared by 5'RACE using constant-segment primers, with sample barcodes and unique molecular identifiers added. Trizol reagent was used to extract RNA from every sample. Libraries were amplified in two PCR steps, with a second sample barcode and Illumina TruSeq adapters added in the second step. Sequencing of the libraries was done on an Illumina NovaSeq, producing 2 x 150 bp paired-end reads. The authors processed their data as follows. The reads were demultiplexed and collapsed into UMI-guided consensus sequences using migec v1.2.7. With mixcr v2.1.11, UMI consensuses were aligned to TRA and TRB V and J templates and assembled into clonotypes. Expanded or contracted clonotypes were those called significant by both edgeR and NoisET, with noise models trained on biological replicates. edgeR calls used a false discovery rate-adjusted p below 0.01 and a log2 fold-change threshold of 1. As an exploratory analysis of dynamics, PCA with hierarchical clustering was applied to max-normalized trajectories of the 1000 most abundant clonotypes. Separately sequenced CD4+ and CD8+ repertoires were used to assign the CD4 or CD8 phenotype of responding clones. The public reads were reprocessed in TCRdb via fastp at Q25 and MiXCR, keeping in-frame beta chains. Each entry is one CDR3 protein sequence, shown with its most common DNA and genes. The V and J calls follow TCRdb's processing rather than the paper's. The sample table lists roughly 110,000 distinct CDR3 sequences, approximately 22% of them with a count of one. The top ten constitute around 41% of the sample.

Recombination joined TRBV20-1 with TRBJ2-5; the D gene is not confidently resolved. The TCR sequence derives from a man aged 18 to 29 who had mild COVID-19 (a few samples of this study predate the infection). The sample titles of this study are shuffled in the database, so cell type and time point are left out; the donor was told from shared clones. Material for sequencing was PBMCs or a T cell subset sorted from them (not recorded which). DNA sequence: TGCAGTGCTAGTTGGGAAGAGACCCAGTACTTC. It codes for CSASWEETQYF.